This T cell receptor (beta chain) was captured by sequencing in a study of blood T cell repertoires in COVID-19. Whole-study context: Collection of acute and convalescent COVID-19 samples took place in the United States, Italy and Spain. Sample material is recorded as cDNA or gDNA derived from T cells, B-cell-depleted T cells, or PBMCs.

This clone came up once. The germline V gene encodes CDR1 SGHDT and CDR2 YYEEEE. The CDR3 consists of 19 residues. J gave up 6 bases and V 4 bases, and 20 bases lay outside the gene matches. Some clones are missing from TCRdb's copy, which holds only in-frame ones; the method was immunoSEQ multiplex PCR. The data contain roughly 220,000 clones, 75% to 85% of them singletons. This chain links TRBV5-6 with TRBJ1-1; 11 bases align to TRBD1. The clonotype comes from a woman aged 80 or over with COVID-19, enrolled during active disease. The source material was peripheral blood. This chain's CDR3 is CASSGDRGRVGLGVAEAFF. The CDR3 DNA follows: TGTGCCAGCAGCGGGGACAGGGGGAGGGTAGGTTTGGGTGTCGCTGAAGCTTTCTTT.